This T cell receptor (beta chain) was sequenced for a study of T cell responses to AZD1222 COVID-19 vaccine. Study-level findings and limits: Donors were chiefly white British, with a greater number of females, and clonal diversity was perhaps underestimated.

This clone was counted once. Antigen unknown. The assay was immunoSEQ multiplex PCR, and TCRdb's table has in-frame clones only and misses some. The sample contains 87,000 or so clones, roughly 90% of which appear only once. This TCR derives from an adult in good health. This sample comprised peripheral blood, obtained on day 0 of AZD1222 vaccination.

CDR3 nucleotides: TGTGCCAGCAGCCCATTATGGAGTCTGGTAACAGATACGCAGTATTTT. Residues: CASSPLWSLVTDTQYF. This chain links TRBV11-2 with TRBJ2-3; D remains unclear. Germline V gene lookup returns CDR1 SGHAT and CDR2 FQNNGV. Trimming took 5 bases from V and 3 from J, leaving 18 bases between them. This CDR3 has 16 residues.